The 27 T cell receptor beta chains reported below all come from one sample, sequenced in a study of response to subunit inactivated influenza vaccine (dated by TCRdb to the late 2010s). Library creation used RT-PCR. Instrument on record: Illumina HiSeq 2500. TCRdb handled the public reads itself, with Q25 trimming in fastp and clone calling in MiXCR, and kept productive beta chains. Each CDR3 protein appears once, grouped with its most common genes and DNA. The sample table lists some 800,000 distinct CDR3 sequences, 21% of them with a count of one. The ten top clones hold more than 8.5% of the sample. The input for sequencing was PBMCs from blood, taken roughly 5 days after vaccination. The receptors stem from a man aged 45-65 years who received an inactivated influenza vaccine. Donor details come from another sample of the same person, matched by shared clones.

The rearrangement uses TRBV10-3 and TRBJ2-1; 11 nucleotides match TRBD1. The CDR3 sequence is 19 residues long. Germline CDR1 is ENHRY and CDR2 is SYGVKD. The ends lost 5 bases at V and 3 bases at J; junction bases unmatched: 15. CDR3 amino acids: CAISNRGRGTGGVYNEQFF. CDR3 sequence (DNA): TGTGCCATCAGTAACAGGGGGAGGGGGACAGGGGGAGTCTACAATGAGCAGTTCTTC.

This clonotype was counted a few times. The genes are TRBV20-1 and TRBJ2-1; D gene unclear. V lost 3 bases, J lost 8 bases, and 17 bases lay in between. Germline V lookup: CDR1 DFQATT, CDR2 SNEGSKA (reference sequence). The CDR3 contains 14 residues. The CDR3 here is CSASPLQTSDEQFF. The CDR3 coding sequence is TGCAGTGCTAGTCCCCTTCAGACATCAGATGAGCAGTTCTTC.

Only a few counts were recorded for this clonotype. The chain employs TRBV7-2 and TRBJ2-7; a possible D gene is TRBD1 (5 bases). The CDR3 loop spans 13 amino acids. With 7 bases removed from V and 4 bases from J, the gap between germline ends came to 14 bases. Germline V lookup: CDR1 SGHTA, CDR2 FQGNSA. The CDR3 coding sequence is TGTGCCAGCAACCAAGGGGCAGGGTACGAGCAGTACTTC. Its protein is CASNQGAGYEQYF.

In this sample, this clonotype turned up a few times. This CDR3 is CASSQAFDEQFF. The CDR3 nucleotides are TGTGCCAGCAGCCAAGCTTTTGATGAGCAGTTCTTC. The rearrangement uses TRBV4-2 and TRBJ2-1, with no clear D. CDR3 length: 12 residues. The V end lost 1 base, the J end lost 8 bases, and 6 bases lay between the germline ends. Germline V CDR1 and CDR2: LGHNA, YNFKEQ.

Only a few counts were recorded for this clonotype. The chain couples TRBV7-9 to TRBJ1-2; 7 bases agree with TRBD1. Germline V gene data show CDR1 as SEHNR and CDR2 as FQNEAQ (reference sequence). The CDR3 loop spans 13 amino acids. Trimming took 5 bases from V and 4 from J; bases not matched to a gene: 4. This CDR3 is CASSPGQLYGYTF. In DNA form, the CDR3 reads TGTGCCAGCAGCCCGGGACAGCTCTATGGCTACACCTTC.

This clonotype was detected many times. This chain joins TRBV5-5 and TRBJ1-6; D uncertain. V dropped 0 bases and J dropped 6 bases, with 4 bases sitting between them. CDR3 length: 13 residues. Germline V lookup: CDR1 SGHKS, CDR2 YYEKEE (reference sequence). The CDR3 loop is CASSLDTNSPLHF. CDR3 nucleotides: TGTGCCAGCAGCTTGGACACTAATTCACCCCTCCACTTT.

This clonotype showed up just a few times. This chain joins TRBV7-9 and TRBJ2-1; 12 nucleotides agree with TRBD2. Germline assignment: CDR1 SEHNR and CDR2 FQNEAQ (reference sequence). The CDR3 consists of 16 residues. The junction had 8 bases not matched to a gene; V was cut back by 4 bases and J by 7 bases. The CDR3 reads CASSYRTSGTLNEQFF. The CDR3 coding sequence is TGTGCCAGCAGCTATAGGACTAGCGGGACTCTAAATGAGCAGTTCTTC.

This sequence joins TRBV7-2 and TRBJ2-4; unclear D gene. CDR3 size: 16 residues. V was pared by 5 bases and J by 0 bases, with 14 bases between. CDR1 and CDR2 (germline): SGHTA, FQGNSA. The CDR3 region is CASSPRRNVAKNIQYF. The CDR3 DNA is TGTGCCAGCAGCCCCCGACGAAACGTAGCCAAAAACATTCAGTACTTC.

The chain has TRBV2 and TRBJ2-5; possible D gene TRBD2, 6 bases. Germline V gene lookup returns CDR1 SNHLY and CDR2 FYNNEI. Trimming took off 7 bases at V and 2 bases at J, with 17 bases between the two ends. The CDR3 runs to 15 residues. CDR3 sequence (DNA): TGTGCCAGCACCCTATCCGGGACTGAGCAAGAGACCCAGTACTTC. This sequence encodes CASTLSGTEQETQYF.

This clonotype was seen a handful of times. The V gene is TRBV10-3, the J gene TRBJ2-7; D perhaps matches TRBD1 (6 bases). CDR1 is ENHRY, CDR2 SYGVKD, per germline. The CDR3 contains 17 residues. The V end lost 4 bases, the J end lost 0 bases, and 19 bases lay between the germline ends. CDR3 sequence: CAISGIFVGTNSYEQYF. In DNA form, the CDR3 reads TGTGCCATCAGTGGAATTTTTGTCGGGACAAACTCCTACGAGCAGTACTTC.

Many counts were recorded for this clonotype. CDR3 in amino acids: CASSLVGFQETQYF. As DNA, the CDR3 is TGTGCCAGCAGCTTAGTGGGGTTCCAAGAGACCCAGTACTTC. The chain has TRBV5-6 and TRBJ2-5; D unclear. The V and J ends lost 2 bases and 1 base respectively, with 9 bases between them. Looked up from germline, CDR1 is SGHDT and CDR2 is YYEEEE. CDR3 length: 14 amino acids.

The rearrangement joins TRBV24-1 to TRBJ2-3, with D perhaps matching TRBD2 (5 bases). Trimming removed 4 bases from V and 1 base from J, with 17 bases in between. This CDR3 has 17 residues. CDR1 is KGHDR, CDR2 SFDVKD, per germline. In nucleotides, the CDR3 is TGTGCCACCAGTGACCTCGGTGACCCCGGGGGCACAGATACGCAGTATTTT. Translation gives CATSDLGDPGGTDTQYF.

This chain links TRBV3-1 with TRBJ2-7; tentatively, D is TRBD1 or TRBD2 (6 bases each). Germline V gene lookup returns CDR1 LGHDT and CDR2 YNNKEL (reference sequence). This CDR3 contains 13 residues. The V end was cut by 1 base, the J end by 12 bases, with 16 bases between. In DNA, the CDR3 is TGTGCCAGCAGCCAAGGAGGGGGACTTGGAGGGTACTTC. The encoded protein is CASSQGGGLGGYF.

This sequence joins TRBV5-1 and TRBJ2-1, with 7 nucleotides matching TRBD2. CDR3 length: 14 amino acids. The V and J ends lost 0 bases and 9 bases, in that order; junction bases with no gene match: 6. CDR1 is SGHRS and CDR2 is YFSETQ in the germline V gene. CDR3 in amino acids: CASSLGGSYVEQFF. DNA for the CDR3: TGCGCCAGCAGCTTGGGCGGGAGCTATGTTGAGCAGTTCTTC.

The chain recombines TRBV11-2 with TRBJ2-3; tentative D call: TRBD1 (5 bases). Germline CDR1 reads SGHAT; CDR2 reads FQNNGV. The germline V and J ends were trimmed by 1 base and 1 base, with 12 bases remaining between them. The length of the CDR3 is 16 residues. CDR3 DNA: TGTGCCAGCAGCTTAGGCGTAGGGGTTGGCACAGATACGCAGTATTTT. This codes for CASSLGVGVGTDTQYF. The full variable domain, in which reference TRBV11-2 and TRBJ2-3 provide the parts outside the CDR3, is EAGVAQSPRYKIIEKRQSVAFWCNPISGHATLYWYQQILGQGPKLLIQFQNNGVVDDSQLPKDRFSAERLKGVDSTLKIQPAKLEDSAVYLCASSLGVGVGTDTQYFGPGTRLTVL.

This clonotype was counted a few times. The chain uses TRBV6-1 and TRBJ1-5, with 8 bases aligning to TRBD1. The CDR3 runs 16 residues. Germline CDR1 MNHNS, CDR2 SASEGT. V shed 6 bases, J shed 1 base, and the junction held 8 bases outside the gene matches. The CDR3 region has the DNA TGTGCCAGCAGCCAACCTAGGACAGGGAGCAATCAGCCCCAGCATTTT. Translated: CASSQPRTGSNQPQHF.

Remarks on this clonotype: One end of the junction is discordant with germline, which a read error may explain. The V call is TRBV12-3 or TRBV12-4, the J call TRBJ2-5; 9 nucleotides match TRBD2. CDR3 length equals 14 residues. The CDR3 nucleotides read TGTGCCAGCAGTATAGCGGGAGTGGTAGAGACCCAGTACTTC. It specifies CASSIAGVVETQYF.

This clonotype was detected only a few times. The chain couples TRBV6-5 to TRBJ2-3, with TRBD2 matching 14 bases. V was clipped by 1 base and J by 2 bases; unmatched bases: 5. There are 18 residues in the CDR3. Germline V lookup: CDR1 MNHEY, CDR2 SVGAGI. For the CDR3, the DNA is TGTGCCAGCAGTTACTGGACTAGCGGGGGGCCTTTCACAGATACGCAGTATTTT. Translation: CASSYWTSGGPFTDTQYF.

There are a few counts of this clonotype. The genes are TRBV9 and TRBJ2-1, with D tentatively TRBD2 (6 bases). The CDR3 has 16 amino acids. CDR1 is SGDLS, CDR2 YYNGEE, per germline. Trimming took 0 bases from V and 2 from J, leaving 12 bases between them. The chain's CDR3 is CASSVAASEAYNEQFF. The CDR3 DNA reads TGTGCCAGCAGCGTAGCAGCTAGCGAAGCCTACAATGAGCAGTTCTTC.

The chain combines TRBV7-8 with TRBJ1-5, with D perhaps TRBD1 (6 bases). Germline V lookup: CDR1 SGHVS, CDR2 FQNEAQ. The CDR3 contains 14 residues. With 3 bases removed from V and 6 bases from J, the gap between germline ends came to 12 bases. This CDR3 is CASSLGRGFQPQHF. In DNA, the CDR3 is TGTGCCAGCAGCTTGGGCAGGGGATTTCAGCCCCAGCATTTT.

This clonotype has just a few counts. The CDR3 DNA follows: TGCGCCAGCAGCTACCGGGAAACCTACAATGAGCAGTTCTTC. Translation: CASSYRETYNEQFF. The chain joins TRBV5-1 to TRBJ2-1; a weak D match, TRBD2 (5 bases). CDR1 is SGHRS, CDR2 YFSETQ, per germline. Trimming removed 3 bases from V and 2 bases from J, with 9 bases in between. The CDR3 has 14 amino acids.

The V gene is TRBV12-3 or TRBV12-4, the J gene TRBJ2-2, with D possibly being TRBD2 (5 bases). Deletions cut 3 bases from V and 6 bases from J, with 11 bases between. The CDR3 extends over 14 amino acids. The CDR3 spells CASSFLPGSGELFF. CDR3 in DNA: TGTGCCAGCAGTTTCCTTCCGGGATCCGGGGAGCTGTTTTTT.

In this sample, this clonotype turned up a few times. This sequence joins TRBV5-5 and TRBJ2-2; tentatively, D is TRBD2 (6 bases). V dropped 6 bases and J dropped 3 bases, with 21 bases sitting between them. The CDR3 has 17 residues. Germline V gene sequence: CDR1 SGHKS, CDR2 YYEKEE (reference sequence). CDR3 DNA: TGTGCCAGCACCCCCCCCTTTGGAGGGGCCGACACCGGGGAGCTGTTTTTT. It encodes CASTPPFGGADTGELFF.

This clonotype was detected a few times. V and J are TRBV28 and TRBJ2-7; 9 bases line up with TRBD1. The V gene end was trimmed by 10 bases and the J gene end by 4 bases; junction bases not matched to a gene: 8. The CDR3 loop spans 13 amino acids. In germline, CDR1 is MDHEN, CDR2 SYDVKM. The CDR3 sequence: CATTQGTGYEQYF. DNA for the CDR3: TGTGCCACCACCCAAGGGACAGGGTACGAGCAGTACTTC.

In this sample, this clonotype turned up many times. The V gene is TRBV5-6, the J gene TRBJ1-2; no reliable D call. The CDR3 extends over 15 amino acids. V lost 6 bases, J lost 0 bases, and 15 bases lay in between. From germline, CDR1 is SGHDT and CDR2 YYEEEE. The CDR3 coding sequence is TGTGCCAGCACTTCCCGCTCGGAAGCTAACTATGGCTACACCTTC. Protein: CASTSRSEANYGYTF.

This clonotype came up a few times. The chain joins TRBV9 to TRBJ2-7; D gene uncertain. V was trimmed by 0 bases and J by 3 bases, leaving 13 bases between them. Germline CDR1 reads SGDLS; CDR2 reads YYNGEE. CDR3 length: 15 amino acids. Written as DNA, the CDR3 is TGTGCCAGCAGCGTAGGGGTCGTCAATATCTACGAGCAGTACTTC. Translation: CASSVGVVNIYEQYF.

The chain has TRBV27 and TRBJ2-5; D gene ambiguous. The V gene lost 5 bases and the J gene lost 4 bases, with 17 bases spanning the gap. CDR1 MNHEY and CDR2 SMNVEV come from the germline V gene (reference sequence). This CDR3 is 15 amino acids long. CDR3: CASSPLPRSAETQYF. The CDR3 bases are TGTGCCAGCAGTCCCCTCCCCAGGTCAGCAGAGACCCAGTACTTC.